The rows below give T cell receptor beta chains drawn from one sample of a study of regulatory T cells in long-lasting Graves disease. MiXCR was run by TCRdb on the multiplex PCR reads, yielding one entry per CDR3 protein. Seen here are roughly 380,000 distinct CDR3 sequences, around 15% observed once, and the top ten hold roughly 27%. This sample also belongs to another study, concerning T cells in Graves' hyperthyroidism and ophthalmopathy.

Source: peripheral blood mononuclear cells (PBMCs), taken at new diagnosis, from a patient treated with antithyroid drugs. The receptors shown here come from a man in his forties with Graves disease. Each CDR3 is given with its conserved first and last residue. D genes are given only for firm matches. Size tells how often a clone was seen (once, few, many) or the class of an expanded clone, and some rows leave it out.

clone size: once
J gene: TRBJ1-1
D gene: .
V gene: TRBV7-3
CDR3 protein: CASSLSRDKNTEAFF

clone size: many
J gene: TRBJ1-5
D gene: .
V gene: TRBV5-1
CDR3 protein: CASNPGGNQPQHF

clone size: .
J gene: TRBJ2-6
D gene: TRBD1
V gene: TRBV5-1
CDR3 protein: CASSLAELGQGRGGANVLTF

clone size: many
J gene: TRBJ1-6
D gene: TRBD1
V gene: TRBV18
CDR3 protein: CASSPGQGSGSPLHF

clone size: .
J gene: TRBJ1-1
D gene: .
V gene: TRBV4-1
CDR3 protein: CASSQPREGWKNTEAFF

clone size: many
J gene: TRBJ2-1
D gene: .
V gene: TRBV5-1
CDR3 protein: CASSSQRDGNSYNEQFF

clone size: many
J gene: TRBJ2-3
D gene: .
V gene: TRBV2
CDR3 protein: CASSGEADTQYF

clone size: many
J gene: TRBJ2-5
D gene: TRBD1
V gene: TRBV24-1
CDR3 protein: CATSAGQGRWETQYF

clone size: many
J gene: TRBJ2-5
D gene: TRBD2
V gene: TRBV20-1
CDR3 protein: CSASTGLAGDKYF

clone size: few
J gene: TRBJ2-4
D gene: TRBD2
V gene: TRBV3-1
CDR3 protein: CASSWTSGGPAKNIQYF

clone size: few
J gene: TRBJ2-3
D gene: .
V gene: TRBV4-3
CDR3 protein: CASSQERQVGDTQYF

clone size: many
J gene: TRBJ2-5
D gene: TRBD1
V gene: TRBV10-3
CDR3 protein: CAISTRQGAASF

clone size: few
J gene: TRBJ1-6
D gene: .
V gene: TRBV5-1
CDR3 protein: CASSMGTLQNSPLHF

clone size: .
J gene: TRBJ2-3
D gene: .
V gene: TRBV5-4
CDR3 protein: CASSLPERPSQYF

clone size: .
J gene: TRBJ2-2
D gene: .
V gene: TRBV6-5
CDR3 protein: CASSYARQTNTGELFF

clone size: many
J gene: TRBJ1-5
D gene: TRBD1
V gene: TRBV5-1
CDR3 protein: CASSSPDRSLLSNQPQHF

clone size: few
J gene: TRBJ1-5
D gene: .
V gene: TRBV15
CDR3 protein: CATSRGHRYNQPQHF

clone size: many
J gene: TRBJ2-1
D gene: TRBD1
V gene: TRBV11-2
CDR3 protein: CASSLALGQGLDEQFF

clone size: many
J gene: TRBJ2-5
D gene: .
V gene: TRBV10-3
CDR3 protein: CAISEEDRQETQYF

clone size: many
J gene: TRBJ2-3
D gene: TRBD2
V gene: TRBV6-1
CDR3 protein: CASAYGGARADTQYF

clone size: .
J gene: TRBJ1-5
D gene: TRBD1
V gene: TRBV2
CDR3 protein: CASSLEWTGDQPQHF

clone size: many
J gene: TRBJ2-1
D gene: .
V gene: TRBV2
CDR3 protein: CASSPFDTGQSSYNEQFF

clone size: many
J gene: TRBJ2-3
D gene: TRBD2
V gene: TRBV5-1
CDR3 protein: CASSLGLAGWDSTDTQYF

clone size: .
J gene: TRBJ2-7
D gene: TRBD1
V gene: TRBV7-6
CDR3 protein: CASSPKGTGREQYF

clone size: many
J gene: TRBJ2-1
D gene: TRBD1
V gene: TRBV5-1
CDR3 protein: CASSTGVISYNEQFF

clone size: .
J gene: TRBJ1-2
D gene: .
V gene: TRBV28
CDR3 protein: CASSRQAGGYGYTF

clone size: many
J gene: TRBJ2-6
D gene: .
V gene: TRBV7-2
CDR3 protein: CASIDGRSGANVLTF

clone size: many
J gene: TRBJ2-7
D gene: TRBD2
V gene: TRBV20-1
CDR3 protein: CSARDSAGTIYEQYF

clone size: few
J gene: TRBJ2-7
D gene: .
V gene: TRBV10-3
CDR3 protein: CAISPPDSSYEQYF

clone size: many
J gene: TRBJ2-1
D gene: .
V gene: TRBV9
CDR3 protein: CASSALSPGAEQFF

clone size: once
J gene: TRBJ1-1
D gene: .
V gene: TRBV6-9
CDR3 protein: CASSYGTPEAFF

clone size: many
J gene: TRBJ1-4
D gene: TRBD1
V gene: TRBV2
CDR3 protein: CASSGTGLGEKLFF

clone size: many
J gene: TRBJ1-1
D gene: .
V gene: TRBV4-2
CDR3 protein: CASSQDVTYTEAFF

clone size: many
J gene: TRBJ2-3
D gene: TRBD2
V gene: TRBV5-1
CDR3 protein: CASSLVGTSGPFPTDTQYF

clone size: many
J gene: TRBJ1-1
D gene: .
V gene: TRBV5-1
CDR3 protein: CASSLYASMNTEAFF

clone size: .
J gene: TRBJ2-1
D gene: TRBD2
V gene: TRBV18
CDR3 protein: CASSPGTSGRNEQFF

clone size: many
J gene: TRBJ1-1
D gene: .
V gene: TRBV24-1
CDR3 protein: CATSVGGGTEAFF

clone size: many
J gene: TRBJ1-1
D gene: .
V gene: TRBV12-3/TRBV12-4
CDR3 protein: CASSLNRPNSEAFF

clone size: many
J gene: TRBJ2-7
D gene: .
V gene: TRBV24-1
CDR3 protein: CATSDRGRDEQYF

clone size: .
J gene: TRBJ2-7
D gene: .
V gene: TRBV6-2/TRBV6-3
CDR3 protein: CASSPGPSGQYF

clone size: once
J gene: TRBJ2-4
D gene: .
V gene: TRBV7-2
CDR3 protein: CASSLAAGTNSFKNIQYF

clone size: few
J gene: TRBJ1-4
D gene: .
V gene: TRBV20-1
CDR3 protein: CSALGREKLFF